This T cell receptor beta chain was retrieved from a study of T cells in localized non-small cell lung cancer. Data came from immunoSEQ multiplex PCR; TCRdb stores just in-frame clones and leaves some out. Here the sample spans 25,000 to 35,000 clones, around 92% being singletons. V was shortened by 3 bases and J by 8 bases, with 10 bases between the two germline ends. CDR3 length equals 13 residues. The germline gives CDR1 SEHNR, CDR2 FQNEAQ (reference sequence). About this clone itself: The antigen is unknown.

General study results and limits: Adjacent uninvolved lung had the highest clonality, suggesting focused antigen responses. Investigators sequenced only a single tumor region, leaving heterogeneity possible. A denser population of T cells in blood accompanied longer overall survival. In adjacent lung appeared a median about 57 of the top 100 tumor clones.

Sequenced here: peripheral blood mononuclear cells, sampled before any cancer treatment. The chain couples TRBV7-9 to TRBJ1-4; D is unclear. This TCR was sampled from a woman between 35 and 70 years old with stage III lung adenocarcinoma. The CDR3 protein is CASSLGDWEKLFF. Written as DNA, the CDR3 is TGTGCCAGCAGCTTGGGAGACTGGGAAAAACTGTTTTTT.